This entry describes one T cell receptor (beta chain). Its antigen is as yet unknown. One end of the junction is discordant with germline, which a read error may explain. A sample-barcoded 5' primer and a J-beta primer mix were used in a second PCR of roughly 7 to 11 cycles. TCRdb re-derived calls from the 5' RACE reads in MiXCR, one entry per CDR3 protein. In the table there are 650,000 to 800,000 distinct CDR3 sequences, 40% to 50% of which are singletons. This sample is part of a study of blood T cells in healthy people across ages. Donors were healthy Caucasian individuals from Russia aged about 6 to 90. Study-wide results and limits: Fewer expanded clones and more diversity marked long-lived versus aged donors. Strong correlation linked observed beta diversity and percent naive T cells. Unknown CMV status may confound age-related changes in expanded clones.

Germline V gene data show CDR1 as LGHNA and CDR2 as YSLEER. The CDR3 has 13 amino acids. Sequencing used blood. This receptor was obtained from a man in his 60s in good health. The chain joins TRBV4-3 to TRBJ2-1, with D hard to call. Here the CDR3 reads CASSQISYKEQFF. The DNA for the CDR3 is TGCGCCAGCAGCCAAATTTCCTACAAGGAGCAGTTCTTC.